Listed below are T cell receptor beta chains from one sample, sequenced in a study of T cell changes during pregnancy in multiple sclerosis. Method: immunoSEQ multiplex PCR; TCRdb's copy keeps in-frame clones and lacks some. The sample lists around 40,000 clones; 92% were seen once. The sample was CD8+ T cells from peripheral blood mononuclear cells, taken before pregnancy. These receptors were collected from a female donor with multiple sclerosis, enrolled in a pregnancy study. Both conserved end residues are part of each CDR3. D genes are given only for firm matches. Size is omitted from some rows. Given values are once, few, many or a class for expanded clones.

v_gene,abundance,d_gene,j_gene,CDR3nt,CDR3aa
TRBV7-9,many,TRBD1,TRBJ1-3,TGTGCCAGCAGCCCCCAGACAGGGATAAGAAACACCATATATTTT,CASSPQTGIRNTIYF
TRBV25-1,-,-,TRBJ2-2,TGTGCCAGCAGTGTTAGAGCTGGGGAGCTGTTTTTT,CASSVRAGELFF
TRBV28,-,-,TRBJ2-7,TGTGCCAGCAGTTTAGAAGGAGGGTCCTACGAGCAGTACTTC,CASSLEGGSYEQYF
TRBV7-9,-,TRBD1,TRBJ2-5,TGTGCCAGCAGCGTAGGACAGGGGATGGGGACCCAGTACTTC,CASSVGQGMGTQYF
TRBV29-1,once,-,TRBJ1-1,TGCAGCGTTGATGCAGGGCGGGGCACTGAAGCTTTCTTT,CSVDAGRGTEAFF
TRBV6-5,-,TRBD2,TRBJ2-1,TGTGCCAGCAGTAAACTAGCGGGGGATTACAATGAGCAGTTCTTC,CASSKLAGDYNEQFF
TRBV4-1,-,-,TRBJ1-1,TGCGCCAGCAGCCAAGATCCCGGAGGCTTTGGGTTCACTGAAGCTTTCTTT,CASSQDPGGFGFTEAFF
TRBV7-9,few,TRBD2,TRBJ2-1,TGTGCCAGCAGCCCGACGCCTAGCGGGGATAATGAGCAGTTCTTC,CASSPTPSGDNEQFF
TRBV4-1,few,-,TRBJ1-6,TGCGCCAGCAGCCAAGATTATGGGGCTAATTCACCCCTCCACTTT,CASSQDYGANSPLHF
TRBV9,-,-,TRBJ2-7,TGTGCCAGCAGCGTAGAAGCGGGTGCGCCCTCCTACGAGCAGTACTTC,CASSVEAGAPSYEQYF
TRBV9,-,-,TRBJ2-2,TGTGCCAGCAGCCCCTACACCGGGGAGCTGTTTTTT,CASSPYTGELFF
TRBV27,-,-,TRBJ2-7,TGTGCCAGCAGTTCCCACCGGTACGAGCAGTACTTC,CASSSHRYEQYF
TRBV5-1,-,-,TRBJ2-7,TGCGCCAGCAGCTTGATGGGGGCCGCCTCCCACGAGCAGTACTTC,CASSLMGAASHEQYF
TRBV6-5,-,-,TRBJ2-5,TGTGCCAGCAGTTATGGGGCAACCCAGTACTTC,CASSYGATQYF
TRBV7-8,-,-,TRBJ2-1,TGTGCCAGCAGCCTGGGGGGTTATGAGCAGTTCTTC,CASSLGGYEQFF
TRBV15,-,-,TRBJ1-2,TGTGCCACCAGCAGAGGGACAGTTTATGGCTACACCTTC,CATSRGTVYGYTF
TRBV7-9,-,TRBD1,TRBJ2-5,TGTGCCAGCAGCTTAGGGGGACAGTATAACCAAGAGACCCAGTACTTC,CASSLGGQYNQETQYF
TRBV4-1,-,-,TRBJ1-2,TGCGCCAGCAGCCAGTGGGGCGGCCTGGCGCGGGGCTACACCTTC,CASSQWGGLARGYTF
TRBV9,-,-,TRBJ2-1,TGTGCCAGCAGCGTGGGACTGATGGATGAGCAGTTCTTC,CASSVGLMDEQFF
TRBV27,-,TRBD1,TRBJ1-6,TGTGCCAGCAGGAACAGGGGTGGAACTTATAATTCACCCCTCCACTTT,CASRNRGGTYNSPLHF
TRBV9,few,-,TRBJ1-1,TGTGCCAGCAGCCCCCTTCCACGGAGCGGGACTGAAGCTTTCTTT,CASSPLPRSGTEAFF
TRBV15,-,-,TRBJ1-4,TGTGCCACCAGCAGAGATCCGGGTTTGAATGAAAAACTGTTTTTT,CATSRDPGLNEKLFF
TRBV5-6,-,-,TRBJ2-7,TGTGCCAGCGGCCCGAGAGTTAGACAGTCCTCCTACGAGCAGTACTTC,CASGPRVRQSSYEQYF
TRBV2,-,-,TRBJ1-1,TGTGCCAGCAGGCCACAGCTTACCATGAACACTGAAGCTTTCTTT,CASRPQLTMNTEAFF
TRBV27,-,TRBD2,TRBJ2-1,TGTGCCAGCAGCTTACAGGGCTTCGGACTAGCGGGCGGAGAGCTGTTCTTC,CASSLQGFGLAGGELFF
TRBV6-1,-,-,TRBJ1-1,TGTGCCAGCAGTGAAGCAACTCAGGGAGGCACTGAAGCTTTCTTT,CASSEATQGGTEAFF
TRBV27,-,-,TRBJ2-7,TGTGCCAGCAGTTTGGGGCAGCCCTACGAGCAGTACTTC,CASSLGQPYEQYF
TRBV4-1,-,TRBD2,TRBJ2-7,TGCGCCAGCAGCCAAGGCTTGCGGGAGCACTCCTACGAGCAGTACTTC,CASSQGLREHSYEQYF
TRBV19,-,-,TRBJ1-1,TGTGCCAGTAGTATCGCGGTGGGCACTGAAGCTTTCTTT,CASSIAVGTEAFF
TRBV5-1,-,TRBD1,TRBJ1-2,TGCGCCAGCAGCTTGGCAGGGGGGCAGCATGGCTACACCTTC,CASSLAGGQHGYTF
TRBV5-1,once,-,TRBJ2-1,TGCGCCAGCAGCTTGGCCGCCAGAACCAAAAACGATGAGCAGTTCTTC,CASSLAARTKNDEQFF
TRBV5-1,-,TRBD1,TRBJ1-1,TGCGCCAGCAGGATGAGGGACAGGGGTAATAGGACTGAAGCTTTCTTT,CASRMRDRGNRTEAFF
TRBV28,-,TRBD1,TRBJ1-4,TGTGCCAGCAGTTCCAGGGGGGCGGGTGAAAAACTGTTTTTT,CASSSRGAGEKLFF
TRBV27,-,TRBD1,TRBJ2-2,TGTGCCAGCAGTTTTAGACAGGGAAATTTCCCCGGGGAGCTGTTTTTT,CASSFRQGNFPGELFF
TRBV14,-,-,TRBJ1-2,TGTGCCAGCAGCCAAGTAAGGGGTGGCGGCTATGGCTACACCTTC,CASSQVRGGGYGYTF
TRBV27,-,TRBD1,TRBJ1-6,TGTGCCAGCAGTTTACGGGACAGGTCGACTGGCAATTCACCCCTCCACTTT,CASSLRDRSTGNSPLHF